The rows below give T cell receptor beta chains drawn from one sample of a study of blood T cell repertoires in COVID-19. Some clones are missing from TCRdb's copy, which holds only in-frame ones; the method was immunoSEQ multiplex PCR. The sample records 350,000 or so clones, about nine tenths being singletons. The sample consisted of peripheral blood. Every receptor here comes from a young woman with COVID-19, enrolled during active disease. Each CDR3 is given with its conserved first and last residue. A D gene is named only where the DNA matches it firmly. Part of the rows lack a size; the others show once, few, many or a class for expanded clones.

clone size	V gene	D gene	J gene	CDR3 DNA	CDR3 protein
-	TRBV7-9	-	TRBJ1-4	TGTGCCAGCAGCGCTGCAGGATTACATGAAAAACTGTTTTTT	CASSAAGLHEKLFF
-	TRBV20-1	-	TRBJ1-1	TGCAGTGCTAGTGACAGGTTCAACGTGGAAGCTTTCTTT	CSASDRFNVEAFF
once	TRBV28	TRBD2	TRBJ2-2	TGTGCCAGCAGTCCGATTAGCGGGGTACACACCGGGGAGCTGTTTTTT	CASSPISGVHTGELFF
-	TRBV5-6	-	TRBJ2-2	TGTGCCAGCAGCTTGGGATCTAGCCGAAGATCCGGGGAGCTGTTTTTT	CASSLGSSRRSGELFF
-	TRBV28	TRBD1	TRBJ1-4	TGTGCCAGCAGACTACGGACAGGGGGTAGGGAGAAACTGTTTTTT	CASRLRTGGREKLFF
once	TRBV5-5	-	TRBJ1-6	TGTGCCAGCAGCCGAATTACAGGGAGCTCCTATAATTCACCCCTCCACTTT	CASSRITGSSYNSPLHF
few	TRBV12-3/TRBV12-4	-	TRBJ1-1	TGTGCCAGCAGTTTAATACGGGGCACTGAAGCTTTCTTT	CASSLIRGTEAFF
-	TRBV4-1	-	TRBJ1-6	TGCGCCAGCAGCCAAGAGAGCTCCTATAATTCACCCCTCCACTTT	CASSQESSYNSPLHF
few	TRBV3-1/TRBV3-2	-	TRBJ1-1	TGTGCCAGCAGCATGGAGATGAACACTGAAGCTTTCTTT	CASSMEMNTEAFF
-	TRBV2	-	TRBJ1-4	TGTGCCAGCAGTACCAACAGGGTCCCTAATGAAAAACTGTTTTTT	CASSTNRVPNEKLFF
once	TRBV27	TRBD1	TRBJ1-2	TGTGCCAGCAGTTTATTTGGGGCCGGGGCAGGGGGTAACTATGGCTACACCTTC	CASSLFGAGAGGNYGYTF
-	TRBV2	-	TRBJ1-1	TGTGCCAGCAGTGAACCAAAGCTTTCGGTGACTGAAGCTTTCTTT	CASSEPKLSVTEAFF
-	TRBV5-5	TRBD2	TRBJ2-3	TGTGCCAGCAGCCCCAACCCCGTCAGCGGGGGTATCACAGATACGCAGTATTTT	CASSPNPVSGGITDTQYF
-	TRBV27	-	TRBJ2-7	TGTGCCAGCAGTCTCCGTGCGGGGCCCGGCTACGAGCAGTACTTC	CASSLRAGPGYEQYF
-	TRBV9	TRBD2	TRBJ2-1	TGTGCCAGCAGCGTAGAACTAGCGGGGGGAAGGAATGAGCAGTTCTTC	CASSVELAGGRNEQFF
-	TRBV7-3	TRBD1	TRBJ1-2	TGTGCCAGCAGCTTAGAACAGGGGCTTGGCTACACCTTC	CASSLEQGLGYTF
-	TRBV12-5	-	TRBJ2-6	TGTGCTAGTGGTGCACAGGGCTCTGGGGCCAACGTCCTGACTTTC	CASGAQGSGANVLTF
-	TRBV29-1	-	TRBJ1-2	TGCAGCGTTCGGATGGGAGGTTGGGAGAACTATGGCTACACCTTC	CSVRMGGWENYGYTF
-	TRBV2	-	TRBJ1-2	TGTGCCAGCAGTGAGCAGGGATCGCGCTATGGCTACACCTTC	CASSEQGSRYGYTF
-	TRBV9	-	TRBJ1-1	TGTGCCAGCAGCGTAGTGGGAGGGGATGGGGGCACTGAAGCTTTCTTT	CASSVVGGDGGTEAFF
-	TRBV19	TRBD1	TRBJ1-1	TGTGCCAGTAGTAGGGACAGTCCTTCTGAAGCTTTCTTT	CASSRDSPSEAFF
-	TRBV7-9	TRBD1	TRBJ2-7	TGTGCCAGCAGCACAGGGGTAGTCACCTACGAGCAGTACTTC	CASSTGVVTYEQYF
-	TRBV28	-	TRBJ1-1	TGTGCCAGCAGTTTACCATCGGGTAACACTGAAGCTTTCTTT	CASSLPSGNTEAFF
-	TRBV11-2	TRBD1	TRBJ1-2	TGTGCCAGCAGCTTAGAACCAGGGGGGTATGGCTACACCTTC	CASSLEPGGYGYTF
-	TRBV5-1	-	TRBJ2-3	TGCGCCAGCAGCAAAAACAGGGGCACAGATACGCAGTATTTT	CASSKNRGTDTQYF
-	TRBV6-2/TRBV6-3	-	TRBJ1-2	TGTGCCAGCAGTTCGTCAGGGGTCACTGGCTACACCTTC	CASSSSGVTGYTF
-	TRBV11-2	TRBD1	TRBJ2-7	TGTGCCAGCAGCTTAATCAGGGGGAACTACGAGCAGTACTTC	CASSLIRGNYEQYF
-	TRBV3-1/TRBV3-2	TRBD2	TRBJ2-2	TGTGCCAGCAGCCAAGCGGGAGGAGCGGGGGGCCTCGGGGAGCTGTTTTTT	CASSQAGGAGGLGELFF
-	TRBV2	-	TRBJ1-1	TGTGCCAGCAGTGAAGCCAGACTAAACACTGAAGCTTTCTTT	CASSEARLNTEAFF
-	TRBV7-9	TRBD1	TRBJ1-5	TGTGCCAGCAGCCCTGGGACAGGGCCTCACGAGCCCCAGCATTTT	CASSPGTGPHEPQHF
-	TRBV7-6	-	TRBJ1-1	TGTGCCAGCAGCTTACCCCCAAAAGAGGTAGCGAACACTGAAGCTTTCTTT	CASSLPPKEVANTEAFF
-	TRBV7-8	-	TRBJ1-4	TGTGCCAGCAGCAAACTACGTCGGGATGAAAAACTGTTTTTT	CASSKLRRDEKLFF
-	TRBV24-1	-	TRBJ2-7	TGTGCCACCAGTGATGGGGCCCGACCCCCCTACGAGCAGTACTTC	CATSDGARPPYEQYF
-	TRBV2	TRBD2	TRBJ2-1	TGTGCCAGCAAGGGACTAGCGGGGGGGTTTGAGCAGTTCTTC	CASKGLAGGFEQFF
-	TRBV5-6	-	TRBJ1-6	TGTGCCAGCAGCTTGGGGGACAACTATAATTCACCCCTCCACTTT	CASSLGDNYNSPLHF
-	TRBV6-5	-	TRBJ1-1	TGTGCCAGCAGTCGAGACACTGAAGCTTTCTTT	CASSRDTEAFF